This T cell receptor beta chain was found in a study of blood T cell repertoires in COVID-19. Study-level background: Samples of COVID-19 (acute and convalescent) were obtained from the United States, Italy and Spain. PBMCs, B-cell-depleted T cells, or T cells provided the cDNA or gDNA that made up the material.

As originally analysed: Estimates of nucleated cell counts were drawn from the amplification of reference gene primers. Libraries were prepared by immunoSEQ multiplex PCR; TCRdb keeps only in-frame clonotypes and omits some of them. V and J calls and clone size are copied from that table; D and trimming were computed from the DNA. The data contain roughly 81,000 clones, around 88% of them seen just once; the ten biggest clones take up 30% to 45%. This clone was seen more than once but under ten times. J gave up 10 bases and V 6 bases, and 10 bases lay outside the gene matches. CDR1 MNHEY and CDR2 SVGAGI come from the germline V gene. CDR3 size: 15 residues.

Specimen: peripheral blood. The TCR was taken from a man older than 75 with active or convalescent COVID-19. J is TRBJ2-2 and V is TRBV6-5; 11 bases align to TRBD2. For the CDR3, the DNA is TGTGCCAGCAGCGCTAGCGGGGGGCGTAGGGTGGAGCTGTTTTTT. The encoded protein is CASSASGGRRVELFF.